Listed below are T cell receptor beta chains from one sample, sequenced in a study of PD-1 blockade in classical Hodgkin lymphoma. Libraries were prepared by immunoSEQ multiplex PCR; TCRdb keeps only in-frame clonotypes and omits some of them. Here the sample spans some 58,000 clones, roughly nine tenths being singletons. Sequences were derived from peripheral blood mononuclear cells (PBMCs), sampled before the fourth cycle of nivolumab. These receptors came from a human donor with classical Hodgkin lymphoma. Each CDR3 is given with its conserved first and last residue. D genes are given only for firm matches. Clone sizes are given selectively: once, few, many, or a class where the clone is expanded.

j_call: TRBJ2-7
v_call: TRBV7-8
clone_size: few
cdr3_length: 13
d_call: NA
cdr3_nt: TGTGCCAGCAGCTTCGACAGGGAGGAAACGCAGTACTTC
cdr3_aa: CASSFDREETQYF

j_call: TRBJ1-2
v_call: TRBV27
clone_size: few
cdr3_length: 14
d_call: TRBD1
cdr3_nt: TGTGCCAGCAGTTGGGACAGGGGGAGTCGGGGCTACACCTTC
cdr3_aa: CASSWDRGSRGYTF

j_call: TRBJ2-3
v_call: TRBV28
clone_size: few
cdr3_length: 13
d_call: NA
cdr3_nt: TGTGCCAGCAGCGACACGGGCCCAGATACGCAGTATTTT
cdr3_aa: CASSDTGPDTQYF

j_call: TRBJ1-2
v_call: TRBV9
clone_size: once
cdr3_length: 12
d_call: NA
cdr3_nt: TGTGCCAGCCTGGGGGAATCCTATGGCTACACCTTC
cdr3_aa: CASLGESYGYTF

j_call: TRBJ2-7
v_call: TRBV27
clone_size: NA
cdr3_length: 14
d_call: NA
cdr3_nt: TGTGCCAGCAGTCTCGGATTAAGCTCCTACGAGCAGTACTTC
cdr3_aa: CASSLGLSSYEQYF

j_call: TRBJ1-4
v_call: TRBV27
clone_size: NA
cdr3_length: 15
d_call: TRBD1
cdr3_nt: TGTGCCAGCAGTTCACAGACAGGGGGCGCGGAAAAACTGTTTTTT
cdr3_aa: CASSSQTGGAEKLFF

j_call: TRBJ2-7
v_call: TRBV28
clone_size: NA
cdr3_length: 13
d_call: NA
cdr3_nt: TGTGCCAGCAGTTTAACCCCCTCCTACGAGCAGTACTTC
cdr3_aa: CASSLTPSYEQYF

j_call: TRBJ2-5
v_call: TRBV25-1
clone_size: NA
cdr3_length: 13
d_call: TRBD1
cdr3_nt: TGTGCCAGCGGGGCAGGGGGCAGCGAGACCCAGTACTTC
cdr3_aa: CASGAGGSETQYF

j_call: TRBJ2-7
v_call: TRBV27
clone_size: few
cdr3_length: 15
d_call: NA
cdr3_nt: TGTGCCAGCAGTTACTACGGCGGGCTTACCTACGAGCAGTACTTC
cdr3_aa: CASSYYGGLTYEQYF

j_call: TRBJ2-4
v_call: TRBV28
clone_size: NA
cdr3_length: 16
d_call: NA
cdr3_nt: TGTGCCAGCAGTTTCACGGGAACTATCAGCGCAGGCATTCAGTACTTC
cdr3_aa: CASSFTGTISAGIQYF

j_call: TRBJ2-7
v_call: TRBV7-9
clone_size: NA
cdr3_length: 13
d_call: NA
cdr3_nt: TGTGCCAGCAGCTCATGGGTCAGTTTCGAGCAGTACTTC
cdr3_aa: CASSSWVSFEQYF

j_call: TRBJ2-1
v_call: TRBV13
clone_size: NA
cdr3_length: 14
d_call: TRBD2
cdr3_nt: TGTGCCAGCAGCTTAAGCGGGAGGGCTAATGAGCAGTTCTTC
cdr3_aa: CASSLSGRANEQFF

j_call: TRBJ2-3
v_call: TRBV5-1
clone_size: NA
cdr3_length: 11
d_call: NA
cdr3_nt: TGCGCCAGCAGCTCAGGAGATACGCAGTATTTT
cdr3_aa: CASSSGDTQYF

j_call: TRBJ2-1
v_call: TRBV2
clone_size: NA
cdr3_length: 15
d_call: TRBD1
cdr3_nt: TGTGCCAGCAGCGGGGACAGGGGATACTACAATGAGCAGTTCTTC
cdr3_aa: CASSGDRGYYNEQFF

j_call: TRBJ1-5
v_call: TRBV28
clone_size: NA
cdr3_length: 15
d_call: NA
cdr3_nt: TGTGCCAGCAGTCCGGAATCCCTGGGCAATCAGCCCCAGCATTTT
cdr3_aa: CASSPESLGNQPQHF

j_call: TRBJ2-7
v_call: TRBV6-1
clone_size: NA
cdr3_length: 14
d_call: NA
cdr3_nt: TGTGCCAGCAGTCCCAGTAGGGCGGTCTACGAGCAGTACTTC
cdr3_aa: CASSPSRAVYEQYF

j_call: TRBJ2-7
v_call: TRBV5-1
clone_size: NA
cdr3_length: 14
d_call: NA
cdr3_nt: TGCGCCAGCAGCTTGTTCTCGGGACCCTACGAGCAGTACTTC
cdr3_aa: CASSLFSGPYEQYF

j_call: TRBJ2-3
v_call: TRBV6-6
clone_size: once
cdr3_length: 16
d_call: NA
cdr3_nt: TGTGCCACCACCCACTACGGGGGGCCGAGCACAGATACGCAGTATTTT
cdr3_aa: CATTHYGGPSTDTQYF

j_call: TRBJ1-5
v_call: TRBV5-1
clone_size: NA
cdr3_length: 15
d_call: NA
cdr3_nt: TGCGCCAGCAGCTTGGATGGGATGGGCAATCAGCCCCAGCATTTT
cdr3_aa: CASSLDGMGNQPQHF

j_call: TRBJ2-3
v_call: TRBV7-9
clone_size: NA
cdr3_length: 16
d_call: NA
cdr3_nt: TGTGCCAGCAGCTTAGCGCCTCTCCGCCCCACAGATACGCAGTATTTT
cdr3_aa: CASSLAPLRPTDTQYF

j_call: TRBJ2-3
v_call: TRBV2
clone_size: NA
cdr3_length: 15
d_call: TRBD2
cdr3_nt: TGTGCCAGCACGGCGGGACTAGCGATCACAGATACGCAGTATTTT
cdr3_aa: CASTAGLAITDTQYF

j_call: TRBJ2-3
v_call: TRBV13
clone_size: NA
cdr3_length: 15
d_call: NA
cdr3_nt: TGTGCCAGCAGCTTAGGTCAGACCATGGGAGATACGCAGTATTTT
cdr3_aa: CASSLGQTMGDTQYF

j_call: TRBJ1-1
v_call: TRBV5-1
clone_size: NA
cdr3_length: 16
d_call: TRBD1
cdr3_nt: TGCGCCAGCAGGCCTATTTCCGGGACAGGGCCCACTGAAGCTTTCTTT
cdr3_aa: CASRPISGTGPTEAFF

j_call: TRBJ2-2
v_call: TRBV28
clone_size: NA
cdr3_length: 15
d_call: NA
cdr3_nt: TGTGCCAGCAGTTTCCGGGACACCCGAAGCGGGGAGCTGTTTTTT
cdr3_aa: CASSFRDTRSGELFF

j_call: TRBJ2-3
v_call: TRBV5-1
clone_size: NA
cdr3_length: 14
d_call: TRBD2
cdr3_nt: TGCGCCAGCAGCAAAGCGGGGGGGCAAGATACGCAGTATTTT
cdr3_aa: CASSKAGGQDTQYF

j_call: TRBJ2-1
v_call: TRBV10-1
clone_size: NA
cdr3_length: 14
d_call: NA
cdr3_nt: TGCGCCAGCAGTGAACAGAACTCCTACAATGAGCAGTTCTTC
cdr3_aa: CASSEQNSYNEQFF

j_call: TRBJ1-4
v_call: TRBV5-6
clone_size: NA
cdr3_length: 14
d_call: NA
cdr3_nt: TGTGCCAGCCGCCAGGGCGCAACTAATGAAAAACTGTTTTTT
cdr3_aa: CASRQGATNEKLFF

j_call: TRBJ2-1
v_call: TRBV19
clone_size: NA
cdr3_length: 15
d_call: NA
cdr3_nt: TGTGCCAGTAGTATTGGTGGGGGGGCCCGGAATGAGCAGTTCTTC
cdr3_aa: CASSIGGGARNEQFF

j_call: TRBJ2-5
v_call: TRBV25-1
clone_size: medium-sized
cdr3_length: 14
d_call: TRBD1
cdr3_nt: TGTGCCAGCAGTGAACTGGGACAGGGAGAGACCCAGTACTTC
cdr3_aa: CASSELGQGETQYF

j_call: TRBJ1-1
v_call: TRBV4-2
clone_size: NA
cdr3_length: 15
d_call: NA
cdr3_nt: TGTGCCAGCAGCCAAGGAGGGGGGTTGAACACTGAAGCTTTCTTT
cdr3_aa: CASSQGGGLNTEAFF

j_call: TRBJ2-7
v_call: TRBV9
clone_size: NA
cdr3_length: 19
d_call: NA
cdr3_nt: TGTGCCAGCAGCGTAGCCCTCCGGGACGGGAAACGAGAACTCTACGAGCAGTACTTC
cdr3_aa: CASSVALRDGKRELYEQYF

j_call: TRBJ2-4
v_call: TRBV23-1
clone_size: NA
cdr3_length: 22
d_call: NA
cdr3_nt: TGCGCCAGCAGTCTTTTACCTCCTTGTTTCCGGGCCAACTATCCAGAGGAAAGTGTTCAGTACTTC
cdr3_aa: CASSLLPPCFRANYPEESVQYF

j_call: TRBJ2-3
v_call: TRBV28
clone_size: NA
cdr3_length: 15
d_call: TRBD1
cdr3_nt: TGTGCCAGCCACAGGGGGCTAGGCGGGACAGATACGCAGTATTTT
cdr3_aa: CASHRGLGGTDTQYF

j_call: TRBJ1-6
v_call: TRBV4-1
clone_size: NA
cdr3_length: 16
d_call: NA
cdr3_nt: TGCGCCAGCAGCCAAGGCCGGGCACAGGGCAGCTCACCCCTCCACTTT
cdr3_aa: CASSQGRAQGSSPLHF

j_call: TRBJ1-3
v_call: TRBV7-9
clone_size: NA
cdr3_length: 17
d_call: NA
cdr3_nt: TGTGCCAGCAGCTTAGGGGCAGAATCCCTCTCTGGAAACACCATATATTTT
cdr3_aa: CASSLGAESLSGNTIYF

j_call: TRBJ2-5
v_call: TRBV10-1
clone_size: NA
cdr3_length: 13
d_call: NA
cdr3_nt: TGCGCCAGCAGTGAAAACGGAGAAGAGACCCAGTACTTC
cdr3_aa: CASSENGEETQYF

j_call: TRBJ2-1
v_call: TRBV28
clone_size: once
cdr3_length: 18
d_call: TRBD2
cdr3_nt: TGTGCCAGCAGTAGCCGGGGTCAGCGGGGAGACTTTTACAATGAGCAGTTCTTC
cdr3_aa: CASSSRGQRGDFYNEQFF

j_call: TRBJ1-2
v_call: TRBV14
clone_size: NA
cdr3_length: 13
d_call: NA
cdr3_nt: TGTGCCAGCAGCCAAGACGTGTACTATGGCTACACCTTC
cdr3_aa: CASSQDVYYGYTF

j_call: TRBJ1-1
v_call: TRBV19
clone_size: NA
cdr3_length: 13
d_call: NA
cdr3_nt: TGTGCCAGTAATCAAAGGCAGGGAGGAGAAGCTTTCTTT
cdr3_aa: CASNQRQGGEAFF

j_call: TRBJ1-3
v_call: TRBV7-6
clone_size: NA
cdr3_length: 14
d_call: NA
cdr3_nt: TGTGCCAGCAGCAGCGGCAGCTCTGGAAACACCATATATTTT
cdr3_aa: CASSSGSSGNTIYF

j_call: TRBJ2-2
v_call: TRBV5-4
clone_size: NA
cdr3_length: 15
d_call: NA
cdr3_nt: TGTGCCAGCAGCTTAGGACAGATACAGTCGGGGGAGCTGTTTTTT
cdr3_aa: CASSLGQIQSGELFF

j_call: TRBJ2-1
v_call: TRBV7-2
clone_size: NA
cdr3_length: 16
d_call: NA
cdr3_nt: TGTGCCAGCAGCTATCAAGAATTAGAGCGAGGGGGGGAGCAGTTCTTC
cdr3_aa: CASSYQELERGGEQFF

j_call: TRBJ1-6
v_call: TRBV28
clone_size: NA
cdr3_length: 19
d_call: NA
cdr3_nt: TGTGCCAGCAGTTTATACGAAGGGGGGCAGGGCCCTTTCAATTCACCCCTCCACTTT
cdr3_aa: CASSLYEGGQGPFNSPLHF

j_call: TRBJ2-2
v_call: TRBV19
clone_size: NA
cdr3_length: 15
d_call: TRBD1
cdr3_nt: TGTGCCAGTAGTAACGACAGGGGGCGCACCGGGGAGCTGTTTTTT
cdr3_aa: CASSNDRGRTGELFF

j_call: TRBJ2-1
v_call: TRBV27
clone_size: NA
cdr3_length: 13
d_call: TRBD2
cdr3_nt: TGTGCCAGCAGTTCCGGGACTAGCGGGGGGCAGTTCTTC
cdr3_aa: CASSSGTSGGQFF

j_call: TRBJ1-5
v_call: TRBV28
clone_size: NA
cdr3_length: 17
d_call: NA
cdr3_nt: TGTGCCAGCAGTCCCAGGTTTTGGGGTGGCGGCAATCAGCCCCAGCATTTT
cdr3_aa: CASSPRFWGGGNQPQHF

j_call: TRBJ1-5
v_call: TRBV5-1
clone_size: once
cdr3_length: 16
d_call: NA
cdr3_nt: TGCGCCAGCAGCTTGGGAGGGACCGAATTCAATCAGCCCCAGCATTTT
cdr3_aa: CASSLGGTEFNQPQHF

j_call: TRBJ1-5
v_call: TRBV28
clone_size: few
cdr3_length: 13
d_call: NA
cdr3_nt: TGTGCCAGCAGTTTTGGCCCCTATCAGCCCCAGCATTTT
cdr3_aa: CASSFGPYQPQHF

j_call: TRBJ1-2
v_call: TRBV9
clone_size: NA
cdr3_length: 13
d_call: NA
cdr3_nt: TGTGCCAGCAGCGTGGCAGGGGACTATGGCTACACCTTC
cdr3_aa: CASSVAGDYGYTF